There are a few counts of the clone carrying this T cell receptor (beta chain). Data came from immunoSEQ multiplex PCR; TCRdb stores just in-frame clones and leaves some out. The sample includes 250,000 or so clones, nearly 90% of them seen just once. The data were obtained in a study of blood T cell repertoires in COVID-19. Looking at the study overall: The study drew acute and convalescent COVID-19 samples from the United States, Italy and Spain.

The CDR3 is made up of 15 amino acids. CDR1 and CDR2 from the germline V gene are SGHVS and FQNEAQ. V shed 4 bases and J shed 3 bases, with 13 bases lying between them. The receptor was derived from a man aged 18 to 30 with active or convalescent COVID-19. The chain employs TRBV7-8 and TRBJ2-1; no clear D gene. The specimen sequenced was peripheral blood. The CDR3 spells CASSSTPSGYNEQFF. DNA of the CDR3: TGTGCCAGCAGCTCGACTCCCTCGGGCTACAATGAGCAGTTCTTC.